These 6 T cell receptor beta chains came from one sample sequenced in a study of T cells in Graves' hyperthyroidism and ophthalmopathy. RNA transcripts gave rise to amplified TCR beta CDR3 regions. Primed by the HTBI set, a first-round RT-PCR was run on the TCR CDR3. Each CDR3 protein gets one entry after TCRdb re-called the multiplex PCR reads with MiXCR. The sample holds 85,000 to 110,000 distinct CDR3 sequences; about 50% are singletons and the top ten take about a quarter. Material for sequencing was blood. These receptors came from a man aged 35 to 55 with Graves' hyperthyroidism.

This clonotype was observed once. As DNA, the CDR3 is TGCGCCAGCAGCACCCTCGGCAAGAAGACCTATGGCTACACCTTC. Its translation is CASSTLGKKTYGYTF. V gene TRBV5-1 combines with J gene TRBJ1-2; no clear D gene. V lost 4 bases and J 4 bases, leaving 17 bases between the germline ends. Germline CDR1 SGHRS, CDR2 YFSETQ. CDR3 size: 15 residues.

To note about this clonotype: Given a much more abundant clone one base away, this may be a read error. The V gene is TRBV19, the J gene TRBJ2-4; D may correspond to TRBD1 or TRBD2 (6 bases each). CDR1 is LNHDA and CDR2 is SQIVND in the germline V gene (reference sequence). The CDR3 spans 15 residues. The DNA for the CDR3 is TGTGCCAGTAGTATGGATAGGGGGGCCATAAACATTCAGTACTTC. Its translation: CASSMDRGAINIQYF.

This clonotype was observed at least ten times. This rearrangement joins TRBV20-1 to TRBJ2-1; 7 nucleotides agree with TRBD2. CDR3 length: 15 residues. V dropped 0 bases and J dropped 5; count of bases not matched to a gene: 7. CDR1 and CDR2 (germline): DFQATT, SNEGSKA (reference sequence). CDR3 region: CSAREGSLADNEQFF. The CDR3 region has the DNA TGCAGTGCTAGAGAAGGTAGTCTAGCGGACAATGAGCAGTTCTTC.

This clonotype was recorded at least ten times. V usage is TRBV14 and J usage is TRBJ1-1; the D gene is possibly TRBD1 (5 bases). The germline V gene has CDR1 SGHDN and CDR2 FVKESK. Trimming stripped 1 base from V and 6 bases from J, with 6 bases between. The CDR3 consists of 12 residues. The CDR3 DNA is TGTGCCAGCAGCCAAGCAGGGTCTGAAGCTTTCTTT. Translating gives CASSQAGSEAFF.

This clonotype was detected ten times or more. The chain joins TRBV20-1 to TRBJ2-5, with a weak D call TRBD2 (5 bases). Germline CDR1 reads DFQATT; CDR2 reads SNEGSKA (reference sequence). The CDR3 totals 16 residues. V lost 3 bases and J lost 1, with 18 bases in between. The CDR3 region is CSARPPGRAAQETQYF. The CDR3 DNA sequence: TGCAGTGCTAGGCCCCCGGGGAGAGCGGCCCAAGAGACCCAGTACTTC.

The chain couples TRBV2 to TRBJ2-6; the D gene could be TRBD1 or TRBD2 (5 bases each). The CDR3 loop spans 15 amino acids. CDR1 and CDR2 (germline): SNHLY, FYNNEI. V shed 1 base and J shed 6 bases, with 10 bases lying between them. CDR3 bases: TGTGCCAGCAGTGAAGGTGGGGGTACGGCCAACGTCCTGACTTTC. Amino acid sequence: CASSEGGGTANVLTF.